This T cell receptor beta chain was observed in a study of T cell responses to AZD1222 COVID-19 vaccine. Whole-study results and caveats: The donor group comprised mostly white British people and more females; the analysis possibly underestimated clonal diversity. Only six AZD1222 recipients tested seropositive at baseline. Reportedly, nearly half of unique spike TCRs recognized epitopes outside B.1.351/B.1.1.7 mutations. Spike-specific TCR breadth and depth were elevated following two AZD1222 doses.

The CDR3 spans 13 residues. Trimming shortened V by 6 bases and J by 3 bases, and 11 bases separated the two germline ends. Germline loops: CDR1 MRHNA, CDR2 SNTAGT. A note on this clone: Its antigen remains unidentified.

Using immunoSEQ multiplex PCR, the repertoire was profiled, and TCRdb retains in-frame clones only, with some absent. The sample holds 120,000 to 150,000 clones, approximately 85% seen once. V is TRBV6-4 and J is TRBJ1-1, with D uncertain. This clonotype was sampled from an adult who received the MenACWY meningococcal vaccine as a control. The specimen was peripheral blood, collected 28 days after the second dose of the MenACWY control vaccine. The CDR3 DNA follows: TGTGCCAGCAGGGAGACACTTGACACTGAAGCTTTCTTT. Residues: CASRETLDTEAFF.